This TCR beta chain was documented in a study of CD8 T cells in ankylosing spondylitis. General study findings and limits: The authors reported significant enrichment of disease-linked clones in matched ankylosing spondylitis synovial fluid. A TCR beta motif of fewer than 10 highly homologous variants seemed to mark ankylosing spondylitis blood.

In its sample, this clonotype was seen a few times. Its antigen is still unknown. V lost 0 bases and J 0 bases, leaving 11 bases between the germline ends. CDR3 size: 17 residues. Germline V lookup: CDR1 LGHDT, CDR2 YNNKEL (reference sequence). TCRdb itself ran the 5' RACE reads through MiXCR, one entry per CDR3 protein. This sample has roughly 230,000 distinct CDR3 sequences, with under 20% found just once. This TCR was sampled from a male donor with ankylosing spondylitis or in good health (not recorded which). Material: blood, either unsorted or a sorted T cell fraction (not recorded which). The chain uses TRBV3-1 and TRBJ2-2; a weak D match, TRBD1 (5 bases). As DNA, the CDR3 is TGTGCCAGCAGCCAAGAATGGACAAAGGCGAACACCGGGGAGCTGTTTTTT. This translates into CASSQEWTKANTGELFF.